The 8 T cell receptor beta chains listed next were all sequenced from one sample in a study of Graves' ophthalmopathy and Graves' hyperthyroidism. RNA transcripts were the template, and TCR beta CDR3 regions were amplified from them. Investigators did first-round RT-PCR with HTBI primers, then second-round multiplex PCR. One entry per CDR3 protein, called by TCRdb with MiXCR from the multiplex PCR reads. The table shows around 1,000,000 distinct CDR3 sequences, with 35% to 40% occurring only once. Sample: peripheral blood or thyroid tissue (not recorded which). The receptors come from an adult man with Graves' hyperthyroidism.

In its sample, this clonotype was seen a few times. The chain carries TRBV11-2 and TRBJ2-3; the match to TRBD2 covers 12 bases. The CDR3 covers 19 residues. V lost 4 bases to trimming and J lost 2 bases; unmatched junction nucleotides: 13. Germline V gives CDR1 SGHAT, CDR2 FQNNGV. CDR3 loop: CASSSLPFGLAGHTDTQYF. The DNA of the CDR3 is TGTGCCAGCAGCTCCCTACCCTTTGGACTAGCGGGGCACACAGATACGCAGTATTTT.

This clonotype was seen at least ten times. This CDR3 reads CATSVRGFGGYTF. CDR3 DNA: TGTGCCACCAGTGTAAGAGGGTTCGGCGGCTACACCTTC. The chain is built from TRBV24-1 and TRBJ1-2; no firm D call. The CDR3 sequence is 13 residues long. Trimming took off 5 bases at V and 8 bases at J, with 14 bases between the two ends. Per germline, CDR1 KGHDR and CDR2 SFDVKD.

The chain has TRBV29-1 and TRBJ1-2; 10 bases line up with TRBD1. Germline-derived CDR1 and CDR2 are SQVTM and ANQGSEA. The J segment lost 4 bases and the V segment lost 3 bases, leaving 5 bases of the junction unmatched. CDR3 size: 14 residues. In nucleotides, the CDR3 is TGCAGCGTTGAGGGGACAGGGGATTCCTATGGCTACACCTTC. It encodes CSVEGTGDSYGYTF.

There are many counts of this clonotype. The chain carries TRBV20-1 and TRBJ1-1; D might be TRBD1 (6 bases). Germline loops: CDR1 DFQATT, CDR2 SNEGSKA (reference sequence). V shed 8 bases and J shed 2 bases, with 15 bases lying between them. CDR3 size: 13 residues. As DNA, the CDR3 is TGCAGTACGACAGGCCAAAGAAACACTGAAGCTTTCTTT. Translating gives CSTTGQRNTEAFF.

This clonotype was detected many times. This rearrangement joins TRBV29-1 to TRBJ1-2; D is possibly TRBD1 (5 bases). V lost 4 bases and J lost 8, with 17 bases in between. The CDR3 is made up of 13 amino acids. Germline loops: CDR1 SQVTM, CDR2 ANQGSEA. This CDR3 is CSVGPRDARGYTF. The DNA for the CDR3 is TGCAGCGTTGGTCCTCGGGACGCTCGGGGCTACACCTTC.

V gene TRBV28 combines with J gene TRBJ1-2, with a tentative D call TRBD1 (6 bases). The CDR3 runs to 15 residues. V was cut by 5 bases and J by 5 bases, with 18 bases left in between. Germline V CDR1 and CDR2: MDHEN, SYDVKM. The CDR3 here is CASSTDTPTGYGYTF. CDR3 bases: TGTGCCAGCAGTACCGACACCCCAACAGGGTATGGCTACACCTTC.

This clonotype has a count of ten or more. This CDR3 is CSVLGGELGYGYTF. As DNA, the CDR3 is TGCAGCGTTCTCGGCGGGGAACTAGGCTATGGCTACACCTTC. V and J are TRBV29-1 and TRBJ1-2; D is unclear. Germline values: CDR1 SQVTM, CDR2 ANQGSEA. The CDR3 sequence is 14 residues long. V gave up 5 bases and J gave up 4 bases, with 17 bases separating them.

This chain uses TRBV20-1 with TRBJ2-7; possible D gene TRBD2, 5 bases. Germline V lookup: CDR1 DFQATT, CDR2 SNEGSKA (reference sequence). The CDR3 contains 15 residues. V lost 6 bases, J lost 0 bases, and 18 bases lay in between. DNA for the CDR3: TGCAGTGCCCGTCCGAGGGAGTTCCCCTCCTACGAGCAGTACTTC. It translates to CSARPREFPSYEQYF.